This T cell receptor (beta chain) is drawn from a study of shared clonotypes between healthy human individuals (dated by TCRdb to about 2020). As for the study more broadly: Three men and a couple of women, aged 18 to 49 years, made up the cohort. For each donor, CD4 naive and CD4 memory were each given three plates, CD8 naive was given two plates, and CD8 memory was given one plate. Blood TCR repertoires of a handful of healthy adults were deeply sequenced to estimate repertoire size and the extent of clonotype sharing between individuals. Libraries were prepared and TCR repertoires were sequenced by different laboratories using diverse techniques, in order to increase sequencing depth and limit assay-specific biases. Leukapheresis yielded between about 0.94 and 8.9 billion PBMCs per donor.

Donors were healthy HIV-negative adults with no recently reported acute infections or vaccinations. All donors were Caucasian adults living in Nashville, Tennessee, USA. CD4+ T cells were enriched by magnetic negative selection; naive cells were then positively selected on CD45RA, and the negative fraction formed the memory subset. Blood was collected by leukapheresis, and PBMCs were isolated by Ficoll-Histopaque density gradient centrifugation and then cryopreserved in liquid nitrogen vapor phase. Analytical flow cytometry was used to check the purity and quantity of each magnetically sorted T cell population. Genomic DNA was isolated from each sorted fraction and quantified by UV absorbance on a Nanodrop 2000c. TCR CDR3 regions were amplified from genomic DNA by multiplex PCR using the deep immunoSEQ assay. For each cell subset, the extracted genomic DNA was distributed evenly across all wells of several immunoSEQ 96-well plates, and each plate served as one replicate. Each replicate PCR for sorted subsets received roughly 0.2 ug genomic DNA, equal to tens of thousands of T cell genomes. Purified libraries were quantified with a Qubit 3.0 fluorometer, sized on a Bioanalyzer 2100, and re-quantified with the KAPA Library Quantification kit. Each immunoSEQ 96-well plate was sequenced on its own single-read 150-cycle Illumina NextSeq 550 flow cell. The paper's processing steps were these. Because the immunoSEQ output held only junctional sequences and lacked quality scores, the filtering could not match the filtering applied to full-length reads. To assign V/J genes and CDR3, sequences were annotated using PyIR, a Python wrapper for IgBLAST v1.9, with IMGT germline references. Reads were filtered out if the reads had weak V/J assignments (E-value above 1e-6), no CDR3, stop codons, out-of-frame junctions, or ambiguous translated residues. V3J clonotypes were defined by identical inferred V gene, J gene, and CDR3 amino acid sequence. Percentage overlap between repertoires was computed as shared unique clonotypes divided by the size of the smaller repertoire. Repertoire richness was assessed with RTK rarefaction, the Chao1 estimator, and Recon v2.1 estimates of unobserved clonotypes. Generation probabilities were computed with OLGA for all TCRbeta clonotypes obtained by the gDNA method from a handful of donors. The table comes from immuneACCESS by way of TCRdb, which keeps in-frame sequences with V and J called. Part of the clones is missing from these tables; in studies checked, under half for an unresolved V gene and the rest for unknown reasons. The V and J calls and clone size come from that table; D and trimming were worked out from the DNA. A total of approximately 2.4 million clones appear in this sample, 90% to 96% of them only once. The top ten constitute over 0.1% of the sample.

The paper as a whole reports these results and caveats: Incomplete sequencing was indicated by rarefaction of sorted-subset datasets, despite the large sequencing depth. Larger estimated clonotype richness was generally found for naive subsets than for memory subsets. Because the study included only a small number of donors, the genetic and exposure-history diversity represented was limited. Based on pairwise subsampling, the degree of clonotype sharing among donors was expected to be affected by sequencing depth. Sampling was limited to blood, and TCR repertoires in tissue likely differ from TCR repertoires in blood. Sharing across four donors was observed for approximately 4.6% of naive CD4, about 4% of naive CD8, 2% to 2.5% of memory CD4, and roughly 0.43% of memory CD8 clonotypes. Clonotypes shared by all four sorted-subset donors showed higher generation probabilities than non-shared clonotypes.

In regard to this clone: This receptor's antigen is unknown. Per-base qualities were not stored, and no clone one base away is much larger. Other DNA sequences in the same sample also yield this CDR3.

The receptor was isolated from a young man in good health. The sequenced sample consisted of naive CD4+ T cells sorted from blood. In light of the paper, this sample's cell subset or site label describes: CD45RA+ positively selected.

The CDR3 amino acid sequence is: CASSSGVNEQFF. Here is the DNA: TGTGCCAGCAGCTCCGGGGTAAATGAGCAGTTCTTC. The chain links TRBV11-3 with TRBJ2-1; TRBD2 is perhaps the D gene, given 5 matching bases. The germline V gene yields SGHNT for CDR1 and YENEEA for CDR2. V is reduced by 4 bases and J by 7 bases, leaving a spacing of 8 bases between them. The CDR3 spans 12 residues, from the cysteine through the phenylalanine. Only CDR3 DNA remains: 36 bases, in frame from the first base.